The entry below gives a single TCR beta chain sequence along with its context. This clonotype showed up just a few times. What antigen it recognizes has not been identified. There are no base qualities to consult, and no much larger clone falls within one base. Its CDR3 holds 13 amino acids, cysteine through phenylalanine. Of all the DNA, just the CDR3 is kept, 39 bases in frame from base 1. As encoded in the germline V gene, CDR1 is SNHLY while CDR2 is FYNNEI. Deletion took 7 bases off V and 6 bases off J, with a span of 12 bases between the germline ends. This record belongs to a study of Graves' ophthalmopathy and Graves' hyperthyroidism (dated 2018 in TCRdb). For the study in its entirety: Peripheral blood samples were taken at the time of initial diagnosis, before any treatment was given. TCR beta repertoire signatures were used to distinguish Graves' ophthalmopathy from Graves' hyperthyroidism and to predict progression to ophthalmopathy. In total, 135 blood samples were TCR-sequenced: 40 to 45 ophthalmopathy, some 72 hyperthyroidism and approximately 17 hyperthyroidism-to-ophthalmopathy patients. To explore V-J signatures that separate ophthalmopathy from hyperthyroidism, a discovery set of about a hundred patients was enrolled, consisting of 43 with ophthalmopathy and approximately 60 with stable hyperthyroidism. The independent validation cohort included 18 to 20 hyperthyroidism patients plus 17 patients who later progressed from hyperthyroidism to ophthalmopathy. T-cell repertoires of thyroid tissue and blood were compared in several hyperthyroidism patients. Once sampling was done, hyperthyroidism patients were given methimazole at a starting dose of 30 mg daily, while ophthalmopathy patients were given high-dose intravenous methylprednisolone. The paper's findings and limits, for the study overall: In validation, the model predicted ophthalmopathy progression with more than 55% sensitivity and less than 80% specificity; around twelve predicted patients were CT-confirmed with GO in a median of around 6 months. Most expanded thyroid clonotypes with a frequency above 0.001 also appeared in blood, which suggests that blood repertoires may reflect the immune response in the thyroid. The 13-signature model separated ophthalmopathy from stable hyperthyroidism with roughly 89% sensitivity and 81.08% specificity in cross-validation, and 80%/75% in the test set. No statistical method was used to set the sample size in advance, and the investigators knew which group each participant was assigned to.

TCR beta CDR3 regions were amplified from RNA transcripts for repertoire sequencing. A first-round RT-PCR used HTBI primers with the Qiagen OneStep RT-PCR kit, followed by a second-round multiplex PCR, size selection and purification. Sequencing of the libraries was carried out on an Illumina HiSeq2000 in paired-end mode with 100 bp reads. Concerning the study's data processing: SOAPnuke was used to process the reads, throwing out any read that had adapters, had uncalled bases, had a mean Phred below 15, or lacked an exact constant-primer or identifier match. COPE v1.2.5 was used to merge high-quality paired reads. Each unique nucleotide sequence was defined as a clonotype, and clonotypes were aligned to IMGT TRB V, D and J references with MiTCR v1.1. The analysis was limited to V-J combinations with a frequency above 0.0001, which together covered roughly 99% of the repertoires. For each V-J combination, a TCR clonal expansion and chaos score was defined as the ratio of F50 clonal expansion to chaos observed in the TCRdist matrix. Welch's t-statistics and random forest were used to narrow the features down to around 12 V-J combinations, which were then fed into a naive Bayes classifier. The similarity between thyroid and blood repertoires was quantified using the Morisita-Horn index. Using fastp at Q25 and MiXCR, TCRdb reprocessed the public reads and kept productive beta chains. Rows matching on CDR3 protein sequence are summarized as one entry with the most common DNA and genes. The V and J calls follow TCRdb's processing rather than the paper's. A total of roughly 700,000 distinct CDR3 sequences appear in this sample, about 44% of them only once. Clones ranked in the top ten supply approximately 43% of the sample.

Patients with ophthalmopathy had moderately to severely active disease, with a Clinical Activity Score of 3 or more, a NOSPECS grade of 4 or more, and a disease duration of less than 3 months. Patients were excluded if they had other autoimmune diseases, uncontrolled infections, pregnancy or lactation. Clinical symptoms, serum thyroxine, TRAb, thyroid ultrasound and orbital computed tomography formed the basis of the diagnosis. PBMCs were isolated from more than 9 ml of fresh peripheral blood by Ficoll-Paque density gradient centrifugation. Total RNA was extracted with Trizol reagent and quality-checked on an Agilent 2100 Bioanalyzer.

The rearrangement joined TRBV2 to TRBJ2-2; the D gene is unclear. Sequencing was performed on peripheral blood. The sequence derives from an adult man with Graves' ophthalmopathy. At the DNA level, the sequence is TGTGCCAGCAACACAGTTTTAGCCGGGGAGCTGTTTTTT. Its protein product is CASNTVLAGELFF.